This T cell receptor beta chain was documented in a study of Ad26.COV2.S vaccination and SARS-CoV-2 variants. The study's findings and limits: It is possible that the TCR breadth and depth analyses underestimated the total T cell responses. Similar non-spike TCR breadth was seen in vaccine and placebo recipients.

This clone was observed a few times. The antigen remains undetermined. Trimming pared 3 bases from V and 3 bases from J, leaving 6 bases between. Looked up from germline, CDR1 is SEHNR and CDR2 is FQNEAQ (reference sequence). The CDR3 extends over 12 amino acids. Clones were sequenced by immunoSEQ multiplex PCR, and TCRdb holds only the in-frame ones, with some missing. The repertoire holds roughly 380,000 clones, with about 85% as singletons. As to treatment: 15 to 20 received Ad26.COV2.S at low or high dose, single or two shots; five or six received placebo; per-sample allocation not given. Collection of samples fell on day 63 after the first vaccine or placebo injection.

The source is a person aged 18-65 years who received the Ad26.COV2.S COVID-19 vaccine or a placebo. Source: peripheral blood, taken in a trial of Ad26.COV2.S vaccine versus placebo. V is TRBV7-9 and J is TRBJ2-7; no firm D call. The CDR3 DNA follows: TGTGCCAGCAGCTTGAAAATCTACGAGCAGTACTTC. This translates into CASSLKIYEQYF. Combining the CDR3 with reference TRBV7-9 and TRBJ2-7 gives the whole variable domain DTGVSQNPRHKITKRGQNVTFRCDPISEHNRLYWYRQTLGQGPEFLTYFQNEAQLEKSRLLSDRFSAERPKGSFSTLEIQRTEQGDSAMYLCASSLKIYEQYFGPGTRLTVT.